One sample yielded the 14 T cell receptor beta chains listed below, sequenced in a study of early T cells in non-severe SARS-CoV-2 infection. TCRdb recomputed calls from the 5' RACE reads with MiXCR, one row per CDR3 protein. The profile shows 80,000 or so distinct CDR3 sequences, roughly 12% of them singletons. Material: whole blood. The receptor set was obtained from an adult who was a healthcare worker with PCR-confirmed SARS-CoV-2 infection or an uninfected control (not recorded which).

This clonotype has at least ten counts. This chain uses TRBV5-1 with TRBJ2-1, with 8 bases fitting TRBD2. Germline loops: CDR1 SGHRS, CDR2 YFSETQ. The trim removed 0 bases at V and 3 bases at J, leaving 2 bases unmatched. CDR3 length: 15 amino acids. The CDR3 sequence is CASSLALAGYNEQFF. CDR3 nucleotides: TGCGCCAGCAGCTTGGCTCTAGCGGGCTACAATGAGCAGTTCTTC.

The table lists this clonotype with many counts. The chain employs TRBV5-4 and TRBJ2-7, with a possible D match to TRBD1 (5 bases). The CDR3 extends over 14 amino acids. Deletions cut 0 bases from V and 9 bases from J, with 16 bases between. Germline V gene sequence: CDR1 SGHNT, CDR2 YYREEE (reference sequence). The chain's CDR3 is CASSLANSGLVQYF. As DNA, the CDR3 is TGTGCCAGCAGCTTGGCCAATTCAGGGCTCGTGCAGTACTTC.

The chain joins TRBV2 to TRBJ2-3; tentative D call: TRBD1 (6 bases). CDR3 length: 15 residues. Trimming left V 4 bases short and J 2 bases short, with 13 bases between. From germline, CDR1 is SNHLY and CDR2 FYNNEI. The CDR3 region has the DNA TGTGCCAGCAGTGTTGAACAGGGTATCACAGATACGCAGTATTTT. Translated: CASSVEQGITDTQYF.

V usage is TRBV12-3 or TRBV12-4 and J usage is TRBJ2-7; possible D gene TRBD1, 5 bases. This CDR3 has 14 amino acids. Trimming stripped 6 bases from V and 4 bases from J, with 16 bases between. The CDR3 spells CASSLDSFEYEQYF. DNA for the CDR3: TGTGCCAGCAGCCTTGACAGTTTCGAATACGAGCAGTACTTC.

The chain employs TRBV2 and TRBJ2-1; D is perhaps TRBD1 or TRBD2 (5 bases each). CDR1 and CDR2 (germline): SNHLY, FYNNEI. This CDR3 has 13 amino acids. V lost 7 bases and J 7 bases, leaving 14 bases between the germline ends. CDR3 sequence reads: CASKGPLKNEQFF. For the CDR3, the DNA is TGTGCCAGCAAGGGACCCCTTAAAAATGAGCAGTTCTTC.

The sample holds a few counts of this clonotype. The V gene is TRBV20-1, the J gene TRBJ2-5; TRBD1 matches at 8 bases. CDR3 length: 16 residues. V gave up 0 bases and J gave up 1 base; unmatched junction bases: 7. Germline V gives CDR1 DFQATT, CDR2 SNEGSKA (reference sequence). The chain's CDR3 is CSARDPGQDIQETQYF. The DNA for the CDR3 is TGCAGTGCTAGAGACCCGGGACAGGATATCCAAGAGACCCAGTACTTC.

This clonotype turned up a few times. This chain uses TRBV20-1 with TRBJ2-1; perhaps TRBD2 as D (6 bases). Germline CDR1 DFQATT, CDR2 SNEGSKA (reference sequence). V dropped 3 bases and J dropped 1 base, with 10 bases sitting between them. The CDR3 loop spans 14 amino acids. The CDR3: CSARRGGSYNEQFF. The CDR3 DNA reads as TGCAGTGCTAGGAGGGGAGGTTCCTACAATGAGCAGTTCTTC.

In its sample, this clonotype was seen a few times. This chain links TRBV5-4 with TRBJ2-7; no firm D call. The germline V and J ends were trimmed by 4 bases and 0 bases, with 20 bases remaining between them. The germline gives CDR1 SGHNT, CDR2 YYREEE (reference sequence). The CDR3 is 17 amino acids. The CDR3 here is CASSPFQLGASSYEQYF. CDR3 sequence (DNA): TGTGCCAGCAGCCCTTTTCAGCTGGGCGCCAGCTCCTACGAGCAGTACTTC. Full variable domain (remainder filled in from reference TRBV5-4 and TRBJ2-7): ETGVTQSPTHLIKTRGQQVTLRCSSQSGHNTVSWYQQALGQGPQFIFQYYREEENGRGNFPPRFSGLQFPNYSSELNVNALELDDSALYLCASSPFQLGASSYEQYFGPGTRLTVT.

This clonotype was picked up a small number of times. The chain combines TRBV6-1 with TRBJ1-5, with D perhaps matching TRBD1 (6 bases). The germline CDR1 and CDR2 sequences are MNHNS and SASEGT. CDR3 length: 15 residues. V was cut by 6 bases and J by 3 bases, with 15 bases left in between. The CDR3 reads CASSSDRLLNQPQHF. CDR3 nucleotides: TGTGCCAGCAGCTCTGACAGGCTTCTCAATCAGCCCCAGCATTTT.

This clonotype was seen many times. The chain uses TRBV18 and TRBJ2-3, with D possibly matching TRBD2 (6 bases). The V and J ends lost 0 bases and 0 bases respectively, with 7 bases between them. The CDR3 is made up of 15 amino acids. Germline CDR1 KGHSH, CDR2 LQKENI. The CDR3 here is CASSPPSGSTDTQYF. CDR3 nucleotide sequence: TGTGCCAGCTCACCACCGAGCGGGAGCACAGATACGCAGTATTTT.

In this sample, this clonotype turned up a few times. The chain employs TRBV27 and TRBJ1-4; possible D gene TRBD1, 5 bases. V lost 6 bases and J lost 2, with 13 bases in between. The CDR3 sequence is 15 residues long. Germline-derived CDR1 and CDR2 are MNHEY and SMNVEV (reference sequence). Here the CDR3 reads CASSLEGFTNEKLFF. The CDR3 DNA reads TGTGCCAGCAGCCTTGAGGGGTTTACTAATGAAAAACTGTTTTTT.

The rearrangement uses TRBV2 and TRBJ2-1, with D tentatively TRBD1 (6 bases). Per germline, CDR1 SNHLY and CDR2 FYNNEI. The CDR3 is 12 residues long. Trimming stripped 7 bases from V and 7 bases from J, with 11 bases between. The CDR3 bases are TGTGCCAGCAATGAGGGGGAAAATGAGCAGTTCTTC. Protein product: CASNEGENEQFF. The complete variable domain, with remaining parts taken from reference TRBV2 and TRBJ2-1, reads EPEVTQTPSHQVTQMGQEVILRCVPISNHLYFYWYRQILGQKVEFLVSFYNNEISEKSEIFDDQFSVERPDGSNFTLKIRSTKLEDSAMYFCASNEGENEQFFGPGTRLTVL.

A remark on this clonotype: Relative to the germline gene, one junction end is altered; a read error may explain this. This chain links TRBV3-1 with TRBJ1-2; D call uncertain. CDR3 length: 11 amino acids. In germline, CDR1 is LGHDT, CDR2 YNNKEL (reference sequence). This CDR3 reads CASNQDYGYTF. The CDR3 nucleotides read TGTGCCAGCAACCAAGACTATGGCTACACCTTC.

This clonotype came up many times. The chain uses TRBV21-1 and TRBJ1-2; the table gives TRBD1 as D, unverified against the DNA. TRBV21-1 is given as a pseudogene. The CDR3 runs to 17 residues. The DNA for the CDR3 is TGTGCCAGCAGGGAAGGGTTGGCCCCCTCAAGGAGCTATGGCTACACCTTC. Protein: CASREGLAPSRSYGYTF.